This T cell receptor (beta chain) comes out of a study of blood T cell repertoires in COVID-19. Method: immunoSEQ multiplex PCR; TCRdb's copy keeps in-frame clones and lacks some. The sample includes about 130,000 clones, roughly 80% seen only once; the top ten take 4.5% to 5%. Trimming took 11 bases from V and 2 from J; bases not matched to a gene: 13. Per germline, CDR1 ENHRY and CDR2 SYGVKD. The CDR3 has 15 amino acids. The sequenced material came from peripheral blood. The J gene is TRBJ2-5, the V gene TRBV10-3; 8 positions match TRBD1. The receptor was isolated from a woman in her sixties or seventies with COVID-19, enrolled during active disease. CDR3 DNA: TGTGCCTCGGGGCAAGGGACAGGCTATCAAGAGACCCAGTACTTC. Translating it yields CASGQGTGYQETQYF.